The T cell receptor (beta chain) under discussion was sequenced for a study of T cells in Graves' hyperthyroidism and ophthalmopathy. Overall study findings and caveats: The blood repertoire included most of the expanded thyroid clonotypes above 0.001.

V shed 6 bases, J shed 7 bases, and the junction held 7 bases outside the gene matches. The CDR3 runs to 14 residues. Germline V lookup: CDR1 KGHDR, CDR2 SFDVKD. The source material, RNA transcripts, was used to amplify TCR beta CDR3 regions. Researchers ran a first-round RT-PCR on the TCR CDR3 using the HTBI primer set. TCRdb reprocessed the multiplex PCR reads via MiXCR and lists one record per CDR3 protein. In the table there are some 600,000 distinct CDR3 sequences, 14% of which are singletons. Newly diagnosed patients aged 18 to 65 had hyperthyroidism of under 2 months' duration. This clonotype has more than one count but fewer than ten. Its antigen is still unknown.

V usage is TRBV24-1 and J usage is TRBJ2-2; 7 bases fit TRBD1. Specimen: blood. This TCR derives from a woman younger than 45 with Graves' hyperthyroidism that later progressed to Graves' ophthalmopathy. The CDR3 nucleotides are TGTGCCACCAGTCGTCAGACAGGGAACGGGGAGCTGTTTTTT. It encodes CATSRQTGNGELFF.